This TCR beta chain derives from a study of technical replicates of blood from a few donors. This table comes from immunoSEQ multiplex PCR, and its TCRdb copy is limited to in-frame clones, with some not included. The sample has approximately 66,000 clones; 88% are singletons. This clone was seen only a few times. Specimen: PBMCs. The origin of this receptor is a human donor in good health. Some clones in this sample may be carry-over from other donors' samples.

The CDR3 DNA sequence: TGTGCCAGCAGCGTCTGGACTAGTAGGTATGAGCAGTTCTTC. Amino acid sequence: CASSVWTSRYEQFF. V usage is TRBV9 and J usage is TRBJ2-1; the match to TRBD2 covers 7 bases. Trimming removed 2 bases from V and 8 bases from J; junction bases left unmatched: 7. CDR3 length: 14 amino acids. Per the germline V gene, CDR1 is SGDLS and CDR2 is YYNGEE.